This is a list of T cell receptor beta chains from one sample in a study of T-cell reconstitution after alpha-beta-depleted transplantation in children. TCRdb used MiXCR to reprocess the PCR reads, holding one entry per CDR3 protein. The data show approximately 630,000 distinct CDR3 sequences, roughly 13% seen once. The material was PBMCs, obtained before TCRalphabeta/CD19-depleted stem cell transplant. These receptors were obtained from a girl aged 2 to 10 with congenital amegakaryocytic thrombocytopenia, due to receive a stem cell transplant. The CDR3 runs from the conserved cysteine through the conserved F or W. A D gene is named only where the DNA matches it firmly. Part of the rows lack a size; the others show once, few, many or a class for expanded clones.

cdr3_nt cdr3_aa d_call v_call clone_size j_call
TGCAGTGCTAGAGAAGGGCTAGGGGAGACCCAGTACTTC CSAREGLGETQYF . TRBV20-1 . TRBJ2-5
TGCAGTGCTAGAGATCGGGAACTAGCGGACTACAATGAGCAGTTCTTC CSARDRELADYNEQFF TRBD2 TRBV20-1 many TRBJ2-1
TGTGCCAGCAGCTCGAGCTCTGGAAACACCATATATTTT CASSSSSGNTIYF . TRBV7-6 many TRBJ1-3
TGCAGTGCTCAGATAGCGGAGGCTTACAATGAGCAGTTCTTC CSAQIAEAYNEQFF . TRBV20-1 many TRBJ2-1
TGCAGTGCTAGCGGGACAGGGGGCGATGAGCAGTTCTTC CSASGTGGDEQFF TRBD1 TRBV20-1 many TRBJ2-1
TGTGCCAGCAGCTTAGTTGCCGAGCAGTACTTC CASSLVAEQYF . TRBV7-2 . TRBJ2-7
TGCAGTGCTAGAGCCCTAGCGGGAAGCAGCGAGCAGTACTTC CSARALAGSSEQYF TRBD2 TRBV20-1 . TRBJ2-7
TGTGCCAGCAGTCTACTAGCGGTTGGGAGGAATGAGCAGTTCTTC CASSLLAVGRNEQFF TRBD2 TRBV28 many TRBJ2-1
TGTGCCAGCAGTTACCTAATGCCTAGCGGGAGTCTCCAAGAGACCCAGTACTTC CASSYLMPSGSLQETQYF TRBD2 TRBV6-5 . TRBJ2-5
TGCGCCAGCAGCGAGTCCAGGGAGTTGACTGAAGCTTTCTTT CASSESRELTEAFF . TRBV5-1 many TRBJ1-1
TGTGCCAGCAGCCGGACTGGACAGGGGAGTGGCACCGGGGAGCTGTTTTTT CASSRTGQGSGTGELFF TRBD1 TRBV5-5 . TRBJ2-2
TGTGCCAGCAGCTTAAAGTCTTGGACTAGCGGGAGTGATGAGCAGTTCTTC CASSLKSWTSGSDEQFF TRBD2 TRBV7-3 few TRBJ2-1
TGCAGTGCTAGGGGGGATCCTAACTATGGCTACACCTTC CSARGDPNYGYTF . TRBV20-1 many TRBJ1-2
TGTGCCTGGAGTCCCGACGTCTACAATGAGCAGTTCTTC CAWSPDVYNEQFF . TRBV30 . TRBJ2-1
TGTGCCAGCAGTTTTGCACTAGCGGGAGGTTACGAGCAGTACTTC CASSFALAGGYEQYF TRBD2 TRBV12-3/TRBV12-4 few TRBJ2-7
TGCGCCAGCAGCTTGGTAGGGGGGTTGGTTTCTGAAGCTTTCTTT CASSLVGGLVSEAFF . TRBV5-1 . TRBJ1-1
TGCAGCGTTGAAGGCCTCATGGAGACCCAGTACTTC CSVEGLMETQYF . TRBV29-1 many TRBJ2-5
TGCAGTGCTAGTATACCAGCGGGAGTAGGACAAGAGACCCAGTACTTC CSASIPAGVGQETQYF TRBD2 TRBV20-1 few TRBJ2-5
TGCAGTGCTAGCGGGGGGAGTCGCAATGAGCAGTTCTTC CSASGGSRNEQFF TRBD2 TRBV20-1 many TRBJ2-1
TGCAGTGCTAGAGATGATTTGCGGGGGACGGCCGGGGAGCTGTTTTTT CSARDDLRGTAGELFF TRBD2 TRBV20-1 . TRBJ2-2
TGCAGTGCTAGTAATGACCTTGAAGCTTTCTTT CSASNDLEAFF . TRBV20-1 many TRBJ1-1
TGTGCCAGCAGCAAGCAAGCGGGAGCCGTTGGCGAGCAGTACTTC CASSKQAGAVGEQYF TRBD2 TRBV7-2 few TRBJ2-7
TGTGCCAGCAGCATAACCGGGACACAGACCGGGGAGCTGTTTTTT CASSITGTQTGELFF . TRBV4-2 few TRBJ2-2
TGTGCCAGCAGTCCGCGACTAGCGACCCCCACAGATACGCAGTATTTT CASSPRLATPTDTQYF TRBD2 TRBV6-1 many TRBJ2-3
TGTGCCAGCAGTTTACGCAACAAAGAGACCCAGTACTTC CASSLRNKETQYF . TRBV12-3/TRBV12-4 few TRBJ2-5
TGTGCCAGCAGCCACCGACAGGTGATTAGCCAAGAGACCCAGTACTTC CASSHRQVISQETQYF . TRBV7-2 many TRBJ2-5
TGCGCCAGCAGCTTGTGGCAGGGCCGTGAAAAACTGTTTTTT CASSLWQGREKLFF . TRBV5-1 few TRBJ1-4
TGTGCCACCAGCAGAGATCGAAAGGGCTCCTACAATGAGCAGTTCTTC CATSRDRKGSYNEQFF . TRBV15 few TRBJ2-1
TGCAGTGCTAGGCCGACTAGCGGGACCCTGCCTGGGGCCAACGTCCTGACTTTC CSARPTSGTLPGANVLTF TRBD2 TRBV20-1 many TRBJ2-6